A single TCR beta chain is shown here with its context. Its antigen is as yet unknown. This sample was included in a study of OX40 agonist ivuxolimab in advanced cancers. Study overall: Hepatocellular carcinoma, melanoma, renal cell or head and neck cancer was diagnosed in the dose-escalation patients. Broader study findings: Low normalized T-cell clonal expansion also characterized some of the nonresponders.

Clones were read by immunoSEQ multiplex PCR, and TCRdb kept only the in-frame ones, dropping some. Of about 96,000 clones in the sample, about 92% were seen once. Autoimmune disease history or systemic immunosuppression disqualified patients. This sequence was found in an adult with an advanced solid tumor such as melanoma, head and neck, liver or kidney cancer. Sequencing was performed on CD4+ or CD8+ T cells sorted from blood, taken in a trial of the OX40 agonist ivuxolimab.

CDR3 amino acids: CASSLSVWDTIYF. CDR3 nucleotides: TGTGCCAGCAGCTTAAGCGTCTGGGACACCATATATTTT. The rearrangement joins TRBV11-3 to TRBJ1-3; no clear D. The V end lost 2 bases, the J end lost 8 bases, and 10 bases lay between the germline ends. The CDR3 runs 13 residues. Germline-derived CDR1 and CDR2 are SGHNT and YENEEA.